This T cell receptor beta chain was obtained from a study of shared clonotypes between healthy human individuals. Across the whole study: In total, the donors were two women and a few men aged 18 to 49. Findings of the study overall: Richness estimates generally favored naive over memory subsets.

This clone was seen a single time. Its specificity is unknown. Here immunoSEQ multiplex PCR was the method, and the copy in TCRdb shows in-frame clones only, minus some. The table includes about 1.5 million clones, around 98% detected once. This clonotype originated in a man in his thirties or forties in good health. Sample: naive CD4+ T cells sorted from blood. Subset defined: CD45RA+ positively selected.

The CDR3 DNA reads as TGTGCCAGCAGTTTCTACAATTTAGGCAATCAGCCCCAGCATTTT. Amino acids: CASSFYNLGNQPQHF. The chain has TRBV28 and TRBJ1-5; no reliable D call. This CDR3 region has 15 residues. The germline gives CDR1 MDHEN, CDR2 SYDVKM. Trimming left V 3 bases short and J 2 bases short, with 11 bases between. Combining the CDR3 with reference TRBV28 and TRBJ1-5 gives the whole variable domain DVKVTQSSRYLVKRTGEKVFLECVQDMDHENMFWYRQDPGLGLRLIYFSYDVKMKEKGDIPEGYSVSREKKERFSLILESASTNQTSMYLCASSFYNLGNQPQHFGDGTRLSIL.